This T cell receptor beta chain is from a study of long-term antiretroviral therapy in people with HIV. Notes on the study in general: Documentation of ART adherence, viral resistance or therapy changes was absent. Repertoires looked antigen-experienced, with only a slight naive shift after ART. All blood samples came from the years 2004 to 2017, possibly under older ART regimens.

This clone was observed a single time. Its antigen is not known. Run at survey level, the immunoSEQ assay was version v3.0. Measured with immunoSEQ multiplex PCR; TCRdb has only the in-frame clones, and not every one. The sample has tens of thousands of clones, roughly 85% seen once. Trimming took off 1 base at V and 1 base at J, with 11 bases between the two ends. CDR1 SGDLS and CDR2 YYNGEE come from the germline V gene. The CDR3 spans 15 residues. This sequence joins TRBV9 and TRBJ1-1, with no clear D. This clonotype originated in a woman in her 30s with HIV. This specimen consisted of unsorted PBMCs, obtained approximately 2.7 years before starting antiretroviral therapy. CDR3 protein: CASSVLSGKNTEAFF. CDR3 bases: TGTGCCAGCAGCGTATTGTCCGGAAAGAACACTGAAGCTTTCTTT.